The present T cell receptor (beta chain) was sequenced within a study of blood T cell repertoires in COVID-19. V was pared by 4 bases and J by 8 bases, with 14 bases between. Per the germline V gene, CDR1 is SGHNT and CDR2 is YYREEE (reference sequence). This CDR3 is built from 13 residues. Clones were read by immunoSEQ multiplex PCR, and TCRdb kept only the in-frame ones, dropping some. Here the sample spans roughly 80,000 clones, over 80% being singletons. Input material: peripheral blood. The chain is built from TRBV5-4 and TRBJ2-3; D might be TRBD2 (6 bases). This sequence was found in a man in his fifties or sixties with active COVID-19. For the CDR3, the DNA is TGTGCCAGCAGCCACAAGGGGACTCCTACGCAGTATTTT. Amino acid sequence: CASSHKGTPTQYF.